The clone carrying this TCR beta chain was observed a single time. The target antigen is unknown. The sample belongs to a study of shared clonotypes between healthy human individuals. Points from the study as a whole: Sampling included only blood; tissue repertoires likely differ. Sequencing depth was expected to influence donor clonotype sharing. Estimated richness was generally greater in naive than memory subsets.

V lost 1 base and J 8 bases, leaving 15 bases between the germline ends. Germline CDR1 and CDR2: LGHNA and YSLEER. CDR3 length: 15 residues. Each replicate PCR on the sorted subsets used about 220 ng DNA (around 30,000 T cell genomes). The data were produced by immunoSEQ multiplex PCR, yet TCRdb's version contains in-frame clones alone and is incomplete. The sample shows over a million clones, roughly 96% of them seen only once. The receptor was derived from a man aged 25-45 years in good health. The chain is built from TRBV4-3 and TRBJ2-1, with D tentatively TRBD1 (5 bases). The source material was naive CD4+ T cells sorted from blood. Subset denoted: CD45RA+ positively selected. CDR3 sequence reads: CASSQARGPLHEQFF. DNA of the CDR3: TGCGCCAGCAGCCAAGCTAGGGGCCCCCTTCATGAGCAGTTCTTC.